This TCR beta chain was identified during a study of cytomegalovirus exposure and HLA in healthy donors. General study points: TCR clusters originating in the first cohort tended to co-occur in the roughly 130 validation repertoires, according to a later analysis.

TCRdb keeps only in-frame clones here, not all; method: immunoSEQ multiplex PCR. This sample carries 150,000 to 200,000 clones, around 85% of them seen once, and the ten largest clones take 4.5% to 7%. The trim removed 6 bases at V and 4 bases at J, leaving 9 bases unmatched. This CDR3 is built from 15 residues. The germline V gene encodes CDR1 MNHNS and CDR2 SASEGT. In regard to this clone: What it recognizes is unknown.

The V call is TRBV6-1, the J call TRBJ2-3; 8 bases align to TRBD1. Sequenced sample: PBMCs. The TCR was taken from a woman younger than 45 in good health and CMV-seronegative. Here the CDR3 DNA reads TGTGCCAGCAGCTTAGAAGACAGGGGTCCAGATACGCAGTATTTT. This translates into CASSLEDRGPDTQYF.